The following is a T cell receptor (beta chain) sequence with its context. What it recognizes is unknown. Germline CDR1 reads GTSNPN; CDR2 reads SVGIG (reference sequence). The length of the CDR3 is 13 residues. The V end was cut by 4 bases, the J end by 7 bases, with 17 bases between. No patient escaped relapse after autologous stem cell transplantation, and brentuximab vedotin exposure varied. The table came from immunoSEQ multiplex PCR; TCRdb's copy has only in-frame clones and leaves some out. The sample yields 47,000 or so clones, 73% seen once. The data stem from a study of PD-1 blockade in classical Hodgkin lymphoma. Study observations and caveats: Excluded were patients who started nivolumab under 1 year after ASCT, a group that had lower diversity. CD4+ TCR diversity, unlike CD8+, climbed significantly by C4D1. When set against healthy donors, newly diagnosed patients were reported to show lower baseline TCR diversity. Baseline diversity resembling that of newly diagnosed patients was seen in complete responders.

This TCR derives from a human donor with classical Hodgkin lymphoma. The chain carries TRBV30 and TRBJ2-7; a possible D gene is TRBD2 (5 bases). The material sequenced was peripheral blood mononuclear cells (PBMCs), taken at baseline. CDR3: CAWTGLLPGEQYF. The CDR3 DNA reads TGTGCCTGGACTGGTTTACTACCGGGGGAGCAGTACTTC. The full variable domain, in which reference TRBV30 and TRBJ2-7 provide the parts outside the CDR3, is SQTIHQWPATLVQPVGSPLSLECTVEGTSNPNLYWYRQAAGRGLQLLFYSVGIGQISSEVPQNLSASRPQDRQFILSSKKLLLSDSGFYLCAWTGLLPGEQYFGPGTRLTVT.